This T cell receptor beta chain was identified during a study of STAT3 mutations in large granular lymphocyte leukemia (dated by TCRdb to the late 2010s). Concerning the study at large: About half of the T-LGLL patients who underwent longitudinal sequencing carried canonical activating STAT3 mutations. One or more immunosuppressive therapy regimens were given to more than half of T-LGLL patients, and hematologic response was seen in about 40% of the treated patients. Serial deep sequencing of TCRbeta CDR3 and STAT3 was performed in patients with T-cell large granular lymphocyte leukemia to reconstruct clonal hierarchy and dynamics. From an initial cohort of 200 to 250 LGL patients, eighteen representative T-LGLL cases were chosen for longitudinal sequencing of TCRbeta and STAT3. A couple of patients with natural killer LGL leukemia were also sequenced longitudinally as controls within the study. Patients were sequenced at around 4 time points on average, with the number of samplings per patient ranging from 2 to 8.

The same DNA, extracted from blood mononuclear cells, served for both TCR sequencing and STAT3 sequencing. CDR1 and CDR2 (SGHTS, YDEGEE) derive from the germline V gene. The germline ends are 8 bases apart after V is trimmed by 0 bases and J by 4 bases. The cysteine opens and the phenylalanine closes a CDR3 of 14 amino acids. Only the CDR3 part of the read is kept: 42 bases, read in frame from the first base. This clone was observed once. What this receptor recognizes is not known. It has no much larger one-base neighbor in the sample; base qualities were not kept. An Illumina MiSeq was used to sequence the TCRbeta libraries, yielding an average of about 40,000 productive templates per sample. TCRbeta CDR3 libraries were generated with the immunoSEQ assay using multiplex PCR amplification. In the paper's pipeline: Repertoire diversity was calculated as previously defined, with values near 0 taken to indicate extremely monoclonal samples. Drawn from immuneACCESS, this table holds only the in-frame rearrangements with V and J called that TCRdb kept. Clones are partly lost; checked studies trace under half to an unresolved V gene and leave the rest unexplained. Clone size and V and J calls were adopted from that table, with D and trimming inferred from the DNA. This sample has more than 10,000 clones in its table, and about 85% of those were observed once. Around 50% of the sample is in the top ten clones.

Beyond this particular receptor, the publication reports: Every T-LGLL patient showed at least one immunodominant TCRbeta clonotype, and about half showed multiple immunodominant subclonotypes. Variable intervals between samplings and differing treatment regimens complicated linking therapy response to changes in TCR clonal burden. TCR clonotype switching after therapy was observed in 6 of 18 patients, and all newly emerging clones were found to be STAT3 wild type. Because no samples were available when a clone first appeared, clonal expansion was inferred from samplings taken at other points. Dominant TCR clone burden was found to exceed STAT3 mutant burden in several patients, suggesting that STAT3 mutation arose secondarily within a pre-expanded clone. Since codominant clonotypes persisted in some patients, a small but highly pathogenic clone may have gone undetected.

The clonotype was recovered from a man aged 55 to 70 with T-cell large granular lymphocyte leukemia. Some clones in this sample may be carry-over from other donors' samples. The age is the age at diagnosis. Recombination joined TRBV5-8 with TRBJ1-5, with the D gene call left open. The sample comprised peripheral blood mononuclear cells. The DNA sequence is as follows: TGTGCCAGCAGCTTGGGGGCGGCAAATCAGCCCCAGCATTTT. Translated, this gives CASSLGAANQPQHF.